Each of the 20 T cell receptor beta chains below was sequenced from the same sample in a study of blood T cells in healthy people across ages. Together with a sample-barcoded 5' primer, a J-beta primer mix was included in a second PCR lasting roughly 6 to 12 cycles. TCRdb processed the 5' RACE reads anew with MiXCR; each CDR3 protein has one entry. Of some 1.6 million distinct CDR3 sequences in the sample, about 35% are singletons; the top ten hold around 11%. Sequenced: blood. These receptors were taken from a woman in her twenties or thirties in good health.

This chain joins TRBV27 and TRBJ1-1; TRBD1 agrees at 8 bases. Germline CDR1 MNHEY, CDR2 SMNVEV (reference sequence). This CDR3 region has 15 residues. V dropped 9 bases and J dropped 1; count of bases not matched to a gene: 10. CDR3 sequence (DNA): TGTGCCAGTGGGGGCAGGGGGACAGGGAACACTGAAGCTTTCTTT. Encoded protein: CASGGRGTGNTEAFF.

J is TRBJ2-7 and V is TRBV6-1; D is possibly TRBD1 (5 bases). V was clipped by 0 bases and J by 9 bases, with 18 bases between them. The CDR3 length is 15 residues. Germline lookup yields CDR1 MNHNS and CDR2 SASEGT. The CDR3 nucleotides are TGTGCCAGCAGTGAAGCTCCGGACACTCTCCACGGGCAGTACTTC. This gives the protein CASSEAPDTLHGQYF.

A few counts support this clonotype. The chain links TRBV10-3 to TRBJ1-1; D is unresolved. The CDR3 has 14 amino acids. V lost 8 bases, J lost 1 base, and 14 bases lay in between. The germline V gene encodes CDR1 ENHRY and CDR2 SYGVKD. The CDR3 DNA sequence: TGTGCCATCCTTCCGGGAGGCGGGAACACTGAAGCTTTCTTT. Translating gives CAILPGGGNTEAFF.

The chain carries TRBV13 and TRBJ2-3; D could derive from TRBD1 or TRBD2 (5 bases each). The ends were cut back, 5 bases at V and 4 bases at J, with 16 bases in the middle. CDR3 length: 15 residues. Germline lookup yields CDR1 PRHDT and CDR2 FYEKMQ (reference sequence). CDR3 loop: CASSPRGQWSDTQYF. CDR3 nucleotides: TGTGCCAGCAGCCCCCGGGGCCAATGGTCAGATACGCAGTATTTT.

Comments on this clonotype: The junction and the germline gene differ at one end; a read error may be behind it. Here the CDR3 reads CACSLPGNYEQYF. The CDR3 DNA reads TGTGCCTGCAGTTTACCAGGGAACTACGAGCAGTACTTC. The chain combines TRBV12-3 or TRBV12-4 with TRBJ2-7, with D perhaps TRBD1 (5 bases). The CDR3 runs 13 residues.

This clonotype was detected a few times. The chain employs TRBV16 and TRBJ2-4; unclear D gene. The germline V gene has CDR1 KGHSY and CDR2 FQNENV. The CDR3 consists of 15 residues. V was clipped by 1 base and J by 1 base, with 8 bases between them. The CDR3 DNA reads as TGTGCCAGCAGCCAATTATTAGAGGCCAAAAACATTCAGTACTTC. It translates to CASSQLLEAKNIQYF. Full variable domain (outside the CDR3, taken from reference TRBV16 and TRBJ2-4): GEEVAQTPKHLVRGEGQKAKLYCAPIKGHSYVFWYQQVLKNEFKFLISFQNENVFDETGMPKERFSAKCLPNSPCSLEIQATKLEDSAVYFCASSQLLEAKNIQYFGAGTRLSVL.

The V and J genes are TRBV20-1 and TRBJ2-5, with a weak D call TRBD2 (5 bases). Germline CDR1 is DFQATT and CDR2 is SNEGSKA (reference sequence). Trimming left V 5 bases short and J 11 bases short, with 24 bases between. This CDR3 has 14 residues. The CDR3 loop reads CSAVWRALGSEQYF. CDR3 sequence (DNA): TGCAGTGCTGTCTGGCGGGCATTAGGGAGTGAGCAGTACTTC.

The rearrangement links TRBV10-3 to TRBJ1-2, with TRBD1 identical over 7 bases. The germline CDR1 and CDR2 sequences are ENHRY and SYGVKD. V dropped 3 bases and J dropped 7; count of bases not matched to a gene: 14. CDR3 length equals 16 residues. CDR3 bases: TGTGCCATCAGTGATCTTCAGGGAGGAGGGGGCTTTGGCTACACCTTC. It translates to CAISDLQGGGGFGYTF.

This sequence joins TRBV19 and TRBJ1-5; D gene ambiguous. There are 16 residues in the CDR3. Trimming stripped 3 bases from V and 3 bases from J, with 15 bases between. Germline V CDR1 and CDR2: LNHDA, SQIVND (reference sequence). Written as DNA, the CDR3 is TGTGCCAGTAGTATCCCGAAGAAGGGTACCAATCAGCCCCAGCATTTT. The encoded protein is CASSIPKKGTNQPQHF. The whole variable domain, remainder taken from reference TRBV19 and TRBJ1-5, is DGGITQSPKYLFRKEGQNVTLSCEQNLNHDAMYWYRQDPGQGLRLIYYSQIVNDFQKGDIAEGYSVSREKKESFPLTVTSAQKNPTAFYLCASSIPKKGTNQPQHFGDGTRLSIL.

V gene TRBV6-1 combines with J gene TRBJ1-6; 12 positions match TRBD1. The CDR3 spans 13 residues. Germline loops: CDR1 MNHNS, CDR2 SASEGT. Germline trimming cut 6 bases from V and 13 bases from J; bases unmatched to any gene: 4. The CDR3: CASRGDRGRPLHF. The CDR3 coding sequence is TGTGCCAGCAGGGGGGACAGGGGGCGGCCCCTCCACTTT.

The chain recombines TRBV6-1 with TRBJ2-7; possibly TRBD2 for D (6 bases). Germline V lookup: CDR1 MNHNS, CDR2 SASEGT. There are 12 residues in the CDR3. Trimming cost V 9 bases and J 6 bases, with 15 bases left between them. CDR3 residues: CASGGTPREQYF. For the CDR3, the DNA is TGTGCCAGTGGCGGGACGCCGCGCGAGCAGTACTTC.

V usage is TRBV9 and J usage is TRBJ2-7; D is possibly TRBD1 (5 bases). The CDR3 runs to 17 residues. Germline lookup yields CDR1 SGDLS and CDR2 YYNGEE. V dropped 0 bases and J dropped 3 bases, with 19 bases sitting between them. CDR3 protein: CASSVADRQGHHYEQYF. The CDR3 nucleotides read TGTGCCAGCAGCGTAGCAGACCGTCAGGGCCACCACTACGAGCAGTACTTC.

This clonotype was observed a handful of times. This chain links TRBV2 with TRBJ2-5, with 7 bases aligning to TRBD1. With V trimmed by 4 bases and J by 4 bases, 12 bases remained unmatched. CDR1 SNHLY and CDR2 FYNNEI come from the germline V gene. The CDR3 runs 16 residues. The CDR3 reads CASSVGTALGGETQYF. In DNA form, the CDR3 reads TGTGCCAGCAGTGTAGGGACAGCCCTTGGGGGAGAGACCCAGTACTTC.

The V call is TRBV13, the J call TRBJ2-7; 11 positions agree with TRBD1. Germline V CDR1 and CDR2: PRHDT, FYEKMQ (reference sequence). The J segment lost 4 bases and the V segment lost 4 bases, leaving 3 bases of the junction unmatched. The CDR3 has 14 residues. The DNA for the CDR3 is TGTGCCAGCAGCTGGACAGGGGGCGGATACGAGCAGTACTTC. The encoded protein is CASSWTGGGYEQYF.

The table lists this clonotype with many counts. The chain employs TRBV6-6 and TRBJ1-3; possibly TRBD1 for D (5 bases). Germline assignment: CDR1 MNHNY and CDR2 SVGAGI (reference sequence). V lost 6 bases to trimming and J lost 0 bases, with 12 bases between them. The CDR3 is 15 amino acids. This CDR3 is CASRPTANSGNTIYF. In nucleotides, the CDR3 is TGTGCCAGCAGGCCGACAGCGAACTCTGGAAACACCATATATTTT.

This clonotype has just a few counts. J is TRBJ1-6 and V is TRBV4-1; the D gene is possibly TRBD1 (5 bases). The CDR3 length is 20 residues. The V gene lost 4 bases and the J gene lost 0 bases, with 22 bases spanning the gap. Germline V gene lookup returns CDR1 MGHRA and CDR2 YSYEKL. CDR3 nucleotide sequence: TGCGCCAGCAGCCGATACACGGGACTTTTAAGAAGCTCCTATAATTCACCCCTCCACTTT. Its protein product is CASSRYTGLLRSSYNSPLHF.

The chain is built from TRBV4-1 and TRBJ2-1; D not resolved. The germline V and J ends were trimmed by 1 base and 2 bases, with 3 bases remaining between them. The CDR3 runs 13 residues. Germline V lookup: CDR1 MGHRA, CDR2 YSYEKL. The CDR3, as DNA: TGCGCCAGCAGCCAAGCCCCCTACAATGAGCAGTTCTTC. It specifies CASSQAPYNEQFF.

The gene calls are TRBV9 and TRBJ2-7, with D uncertain. The ends were cut back, 0 bases at V and 4 bases at J, with 20 bases in the middle. CDR3 length equals 17 residues. CDR1 SGDLS and CDR2 YYNGEE come from the germline V gene. The CDR3 spells CASSVVGMKEGRYEQYF. CDR3 nucleotides: TGTGCCAGCAGCGTAGTTGGAATGAAGGAAGGACGGTACGAGCAGTACTTC.

In the case of this clonotype: This sequence may be a read error, since a much larger clone differs from it by one base. The chain uses TRBV11-2 and TRBJ2-1, with 11 bases matching TRBD1. The trim removed 4 bases at V and 7 bases at J, leaving 6 bases unmatched. The CDR3 runs to 15 residues. Germline V gene data show CDR1 as SGHAT and CDR2 as FQNNGV. CDR3 sequence: CASSSGTGGMNEQFF. CDR3 nucleotides: TGTGCCAGCAGCTCCGGGACAGGGGGTATGAATGAGCAGTTCTTC.

This clonotype has ten or more counts. This chain connects TRBV4-1 to TRBJ1-5; tentatively, D is TRBD1 (5 bases). The germline gives CDR1 MGHRA, CDR2 YSYEKL. V was clipped by 0 bases and J by 7 bases, with 13 bases between them. This CDR3 comprises 15 residues. The CDR3 DNA follows: TGCGCCAGCAGCCAAGATCCGGGCGGGGGGCAGCCCCAGCATTTT. It codes for CASSQDPGGGQPQHF.